The T cell receptor beta chain described here comes from a study of cytomegalovirus exposure and HLA in healthy donors (dated by TCRdb to about 2017). Some background on the complete study: According to an earlier analysis of 550 to 700 of the donors, about 179 million T cells yielded some 120 million unique TCR beta sequences and approximately 280 Gb of sequence data. Roughly 300 gigabases of sequencing data and around 80 million unique TCR sequences made up an early release that covered fewer than 650 HLA-typed donors. Among the roughly 390 genotyped donors, 75% to 90% belonged to the genetic ancestry cluster associated with self-reported Caucasian donors. The study aimed to test whether cataloging public T cell receptors could reveal signatures of past pathogen exposure. The study used immunosequencing to profile the T cell repertoires of approximately 690 subjects and linked those repertoires to cytomegalovirus serostatus. Besides the first cohort of under 700 subjects, a separate validation cohort made up of around 120 different subjects was used. The study combined high-throughput TCR immunosequencing, statistical association of individual TCRs with disease status, and machine learning to predict cytomegalovirus infection status. A later analysis re-analyzed previously published TCR beta repertoires from 500 to 700 donors and added high-resolution HLA genotyping to study TCR occurrence patterns. Rather than drawing on any new phenotypic data, the later analysis identified candidate immune exposures from TCR beta sequences and the way those sequences occurred across donors. To decide whether each TCR beta V gene segment behaved as functional or pseudogenic, an earlier analysis of approximately 590 of the donors relied on high-throughput TCR beta sequencing. Donor age, sex, ethnicity and CMV serostatus were compiled alongside the repertoire data. In a later genetic analysis, genome-wide SNP genotypes for about three fifths of the roughly 670 donors were used, and that subset was treated as a discovery cohort. Every repertoire in the discovery cohort had been generated on one and the same sequencing platform. Class I and class II HLA loci were covered by the typing at four-digit resolution. The number of donors typed differed by locus, with about 629-640 for A, B, C, DRB1 and DQB1, around 520 for DQA1, about 610 for DPA1, and some 470 for DPB1. Four or five DR-DQ haplotypes were handled as single units for association and clustering because linkage in the cohort was strong. Across 398 genotyped donors of the cohort, an average of 235,054 unique TCR beta nucleotide sequences per donor were sequenced, and roughly a sixth of those sequences were non-productive. Study-level results and caveats: The study gave a list of 150 to 200 TCR beta chains associated with cytomegalovirus. According to a later analysis, most CMV-associated TCR beta chains appeared to be HLA-restricted, and the HLA associations seemed to be driven largely by CMV exposure. According to a later analysis, parvovirus B19, influenza, CMV and Epstein-Barr virus appeared linked to several top co-occurrence clusters. A further reported finding was that TCR beta sequences accurately predicted the HLA-A and HLA-B alleles for most subjects in the first cohort. The classifier was reported to diagnose cytomegalovirus status with high specificity and sensitivity in both the original and validation cohorts. Linkage disequilibrium might explain the correlated functional status among segregating V segments, but an unknown experimental factor could not be ruled out. The sequencing pipeline was judged likely to have produced a cluster of highly shared sequence variants as a technical artifact. Immune exposure information for the cohort was limited to CMV serostatus. Because counts were too low, 15 to 20 rarely observed V segments, including chromosome 9 orphons, were excluded from the earlier analysis of under 650 of the donors. When HLA alleles, especially DR and DQ, strongly co-occurred, attributing TCR associations to individual alleles was difficult. The authors suggested that the approach could potentially be extended to other disease states and immunological phenotypes. This cohort had only TCR beta chains sequenced, and the lack of alpha or paired-chain data limited which features could be detected. Because the 87-base-pair reads could not distinguish some IMGT-functional V segments, including TRBV6-2 and TRBV6-3, those segments were excluded. The presence/absence analyses assumed that sequencing depth was roughly uniform across donors, and that assumption may not be true. Most TCR sequences were seen in very few donors, while some public TCRs were found in many individuals. According to a later genetic analysis, donors in an Asian-associated ancestry cluster had fewer N-insertions in productive TCRs than the approximately 670-donor mean. In an earlier analysis of around 600 of the donors, most TCR beta V segments were observed in productive rearrangements about 90% or about 30% of the time, broadly matching IMGT annotations. A later analysis associated about 17,000 TCR beta sequences with specific HLA alleles at a false discovery rate of 0.05. Because some donors lacked HLA typing at each locus, the association tests relied only on the typed subset. A few of the identified cytomegalovirus-associated TCR beta chains were confirmed in vitro to be specific for cytomegalovirus antigens. In a later analysis, HLA-associated TCR beta chains were found to be more clonally expanded and to have lower generation probabilities than equally common non-associated chains. An association between a missense DCLRE1C variant and V-gene and J-gene trimming of TCR beta chains was found in a later genetic analysis and replicated in an independent cohort. A later analysis found that TCR association rates varied across HLA loci, with DRB1 alleles showing the most associated TCRs and HLA-C alleles the fewest.

The library was built by means of the immunoSEQ multiplex PCR assay. For the multiplex PCR, a mixture combining 60 forward primers for TCR Vbeta segments and 13 reverse primers for TCR Jbeta segments was used. A multiplex PCR assay on genomic DNA amplified the CDR3 region of rearranged TCR beta genes. Amplified TCR beta libraries were sequenced as 87-base-pair reads on the Illumina HiSeq System. In the authors' own workflow: In a later analysis, approximately 74 million unique TCR beta chains were counted across the approximately 670 repertoires, and roughly 9.9 million of these chains were shared by at least two donors. Raw reads were error-corrected and collapsed into unique sequences with a nearest-neighbor algorithm that merged closely related sequences to remove PCR and sequencing errors. Alignment of CDR3 sequences to IMGT reference sequences was used to assign V, D and J gene segments. For a sequence to be retained, at least a six-nucleotide match to both a V gene segment and a J gene segment was required. A rearrangement counted as productive if the CDR3 had no stop codons and remained in frame with V and J, and every other rearrangement counted as non-productive. CDR3 was defined by IMGT convention, running from the second conserved V-encoded cysteine to the conserved J-encoded phenylalanine. Sequences without an unambiguous match to a single V gene segment were excluded from the earlier analysis of a few hundred of the donors. In an earlier analysis of approximately 590 of the donors, a V segment was called functional when productive rearrangements were above 56.7%, and segregating when the standard deviation between donors exceeded 5%. A statistical classification framework was developed to diagnose cytomegalovirus status using the catalog of TCR beta chain sequences. In a later analysis, V and J genes were assigned by comparing TCR nucleotide sequences against IMGT/GENE-DB human TR gene sequences. Using the TCRdist pipeline, a later analysis assigned CDR3 sequences along with most-parsimonious VDJ recombination scenarios. In a later analysis, every TCR beta chain was defined by the combination of its CDR3 amino acid sequence and its V-gene family, and reads without a unique V-gene family were dropped. In a later analysis, several hundred highly shared, low-generation-probability nucleotide sequences were removed to address suspected cross-contamination and a sequencing artifact. For each public chain, a later analysis derived a clonal expansion index from normalized ranks of inferred template counts within each repertoire. In a later analysis, generation probabilities were computed with a VDJ recombination model fitted to out-of-frame rearrangements, and the resulting probabilities were checked against IGoR. In a later analysis, TCR-TCR, TCR-HLA and TCR-CMV co-occurrence was scored with hypergeometric tests, and a repertoire-size bias correction was applied to TCR pairs. To estimate false discovery rates, a later analysis permuted the HLA or CMV assignments 20 times. A later analysis grouped co-occurring TCRs with DBSCAN, adding TCRdist sequence similarity when clustering within HLA-allele-positive subsets. For co-occurrence clustering, repertoires with fewer than 30,000 or more than 120,000 public chains were excluded, along with about five repertoires with anomalous nucleotide sharing. Not all clones reach the TCRdb copy of this immuneACCESS table, which keeps in-frame sequences only. Checked studies attribute under half of the gap to unresolved V genes and leave the rest unexplained. The V and J calls and clone size come from that table; D and trimming were worked out from the DNA. The sample table gives about 62,000 clones. 4% to 5.5% of the sample is in the top ten clones.

Turning to this clone: The target of this receptor is not known.

The cohort was made up of 500 to 850 healthy bone marrow donors. At the time of sampling, every cohort member was nominally healthy, though immune exposures that went unrecorded were likely present. The donor was CMV seropositive and was included in the group of 289 seropositive cohort members. A peripheral blood sample was provided by each donor, and peripheral blood mononuclear cells were used for TCR beta sequencing. Genomic DNA was extracted from the blood cell samples with the Qiagen DNeasy Blood Extraction Kit. CDR1 and CDR2 are read off the germline V gene as SNHLY and FYNNEI. Trimming at the junction amounts to 2 bases on V and 2 bases on J, and the germline ends lie 13 bases apart. The CDR3 starts with the cysteine, ends with the phenylalanine, and has 15 residues. CDR3 DNA only is kept here, 45 bases in frame from base 1.

The chain couples TRBV2 to TRBJ2-7, and the D gene may be TRBD2, 6 bases matching. Sequencing used PBMCs. This TCR came from a man in his thirties or forties in good health and CMV-seropositive. The DNA sequence is TGTGCCAGCAGTGAACAGGGAGGCCAGCCCTACGAGCAGTACTTC. Translated, this is CASSEQGGQPYEQYF.